The clone carrying this T cell receptor (beta chain) is a singleton in its sample. Its antigen is unidentified. The length of the CDR3 is 16 residues. With 4 bases clipped from V and 4 bases from J, the junction kept 13 bases outside the gene matches. Germline CDR1 SGHDT, CDR2 YYEEEE. The repertoire was sequenced with immunoSEQ multiplex PCR; TCRdb's copy has only in-frame clones and lacks some. The table lists some 60,000 clones, over 75% of them singletons. These data originate in a study of OX40 agonist ivuxolimab in advanced cancers. Study background: Ivuxolimab, which patients received intravenously every 2 weeks, was dosed at 0.01 to 10 mg/kg. Patients were roughly 87% male with ages roughly 23 to 90, mean approximately 55.

Broader study findings: Expanded clones tended on average to be more numerous among CD8+ T cells than CD4+.

V is TRBV5-6 and J is TRBJ1-2, with 7 bases fitting TRBD1. This receptor was identified in an adult with an advanced solid tumor such as melanoma, head and neck, liver or kidney cancer. Specimen: CD4+ or CD8+ T cells sorted from blood, collected in a trial of the OX40 agonist ivuxolimab. CDR3 region: CASSPGERGRLYGYTF. The CDR3 region has the DNA TGTGCCAGCAGCCCAGGGGAAAGGGGGCGCCTCTATGGCTACACCTTC.